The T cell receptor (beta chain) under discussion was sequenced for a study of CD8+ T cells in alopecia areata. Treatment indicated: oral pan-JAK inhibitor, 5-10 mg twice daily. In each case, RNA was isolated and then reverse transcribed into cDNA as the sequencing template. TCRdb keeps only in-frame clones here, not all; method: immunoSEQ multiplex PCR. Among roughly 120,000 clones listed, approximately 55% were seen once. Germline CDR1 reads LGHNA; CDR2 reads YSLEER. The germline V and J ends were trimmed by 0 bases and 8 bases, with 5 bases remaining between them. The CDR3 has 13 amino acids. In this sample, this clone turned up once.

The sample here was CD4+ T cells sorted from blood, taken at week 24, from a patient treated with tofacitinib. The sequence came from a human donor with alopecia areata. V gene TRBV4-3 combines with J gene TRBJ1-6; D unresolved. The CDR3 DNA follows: TGCGCCAGCAGCCAAGATCGGGATTCACCCCTCCACTTT. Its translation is CASSQDRDSPLHF.